The 28 T cell receptor beta chains below come from one sample, sequenced in a study of T cells after yellow fever vaccination. TCRdb called the 5' RACE reads again in MiXCR, with one record for every CDR3 protein. The sample gives some 600,000 distinct CDR3 sequences, 17% of which show up once; about 18% is in the top ten. Sequenced material: PBMCs, taken more than 4 days after the first yellow fever vaccination. The receptors come from a man between 18 and 35 years old who received the YFV17D yellow fever vaccine.

The chain recombines TRBV19 with TRBJ2-5; D possibly corresponds to TRBD1 (6 bases). CDR3 length: 14 amino acids. V was clipped by 6 bases and J by 3 bases, with 14 bases between them. Germline assignment: CDR1 LNHDA and CDR2 SQIVND (reference sequence). The CDR3 loop reads CASSNRDNEETQYF. The CDR3 coding sequence is TGTGCCAGTAGCAACCGGGACAATGAAGAGACCCAGTACTTC.

The rearrangement joins TRBV3-1 to TRBJ1-4, with D unresolved. Between the trimmed V and J ends, which lost 0 bases and 8 bases, there was a span of 13 bases. The germline V gene encodes CDR1 LGHDT and CDR2 YNNKEL (reference sequence). The CDR3 runs to 15 residues. CDR3 in amino acids: CASSQDTGSREKLFF. The DNA for the CDR3 is TGTGCCAGCAGCCAAGACACGGGGTCAAGAGAAAAACTGTTTTTT. The full variable domain, completed using reference TRBV3-1 and TRBJ1-4, is DTAVSQTPKYLVTQMGNDKSIKCEQNLGHDTMYWYKQDSKKFLKIMFSYNNKELIINETVPNRFSPKSPDKAHLNLHINSLELGDSAVYFCASSQDTGSREKLFFGSGTQLSVL.

This clonotype was recorded many times. The V gene is TRBV2, the J gene TRBJ2-5, with D uncertain. The germline V gene has CDR1 SNHLY and CDR2 FYNNEI. The CDR3 runs 11 residues. Deletions cut 3 bases from V and 5 bases from J, with 4 bases between. This CDR3 is CASSDFETQYF. In DNA, the CDR3 is TGTGCCAGCAGTGACTTTGAGACCCAGTACTTC.

In the case of this clonotype: Germline is not matched at one junction end, which may reflect a read error. The V and J genes are TRBV5-1 and TRBJ1-2, with 11 bases that match TRBD1. The CDR3 covers 15 residues. Germline values: CDR1 SGHRS, CDR2 YFSETQ. The CDR3 sequence is CASSLAGTGGEGCTF. In DNA form, the CDR3 reads TGCGCCAGCAGCTTGGCCGGGACAGGGGGGGAGGGCTGCACCTTC.

The genes are TRBV6-5 and TRBJ2-4; D is uncertain. Germline V gene sequence: CDR1 MNHEY, CDR2 SVGAGI. The CDR3 is made up of 15 amino acids. Trimming cost V 0 bases and J 7 bases, with 13 bases left between them. The CDR3 spells CASSYSYRWANIQYF. The DNA for the CDR3 is TGTGCCAGCAGTTACTCTTACAGATGGGCTAACATTCAGTACTTC.

This chain connects TRBV5-1 to TRBJ2-3; perhaps D is TRBD1 or TRBD2 (7 bases each). V lost 3 bases, J lost 5 bases, and 16 bases lay in between. This CDR3 has 15 amino acids. From germline, CDR1 is SGHRS and CDR2 YFSETQ. CDR3 residues: CASSSQGGDRDTQYF. The DNA of the CDR3 is TGCGCCAGCAGCTCGCAGGGGGGGGATAGAGATACGCAGTATTTT.

This clonotype was observed a handful of times. The genes are TRBV3-1 and TRBJ2-3; the D call may be TRBD1 or TRBD2 (5 bases each). The CDR3 consists of 16 residues. CDR1 LGHDT and CDR2 YNNKEL come from the germline V gene (reference sequence). V was shortened by 1 base and J by 6 bases, with 17 bases between the two germline ends. In DNA, the CDR3 is TGTGCCAGCAGCCAAGGCCCCGGGGCCGGTATGGATACGCAGTATTTT. As protein: CASSQGPGAGMDTQYF.

The gene calls are TRBV7-3 and TRBJ2-2, with 14 bases lining up with TRBD2. The ends lost 5 bases at V and 7 bases at J; junction bases unmatched: 6. Germline V gene lookup returns CDR1 SGHTA and CDR2 FQGTGA. The CDR3 runs to 16 residues. CDR3: CASSPSGLAGGGELFF. DNA for the CDR3: TGTGCCAGCAGCCCCTCCGGACTAGCGGGGGGCGGGGAGCTGTTTTTT. The entire variable domain, with the rest obtained from reference TRBV7-3 and TRBJ2-2, is as follows: GAGVSQTPSNKVTEKGKYVELRCDPISGHTALYWYRQSLGQGPEFLIYFQGTGAADDSGLPNDRFFAVRPEGSVSTLKIQRTERGDSAVYLCASSPSGLAGGGELFFGEGSRLTVL.

This sequence joins TRBV19 and TRBJ2-7, with TRBD2 identical over 14 bases. CDR3 length equals 15 residues. The V gene's germline CDR1 is LNHDA and CDR2 SQIVND (reference sequence). After removal of 3 bases from V and 4 bases from J, the junction contained 2 bases not matched to a gene. CDR3 DNA sequence: TGTGCCAGTAGTATCGGGACTAGCGGGGGATACGAGCAGTACTTC. Its translation is CASSIGTSGGYEQYF.

J is TRBJ2-2 and V is TRBV4-2; 14 bases match TRBD2. The germline gives CDR1 LGHNA, CDR2 YNFKEQ. This CDR3 comprises 19 residues. The V gene end was trimmed by 6 bases and the J gene end by 0 bases; junction bases not matched to a gene: 9. CDR3 amino acids: CASSITGTSGGPNTGELFF. In nucleotides, the CDR3 is TGTGCCAGCAGTATAACCGGGACTAGCGGGGGCCCGAACACCGGGGAGCTGTTTTTT.

This clonotype was recorded a few times. DNA for the CDR3: TGTGCCAGCAGCCTACGTTGGGGGAGACATGGCTACACCTTC. It yields the protein CASSLRWGRHGYTF. This sequence joins TRBV7-2 and TRBJ1-2, with a tentative D call TRBD1 (5 bases). Trimming took 5 bases from V and 6 from J, leaving 16 bases between them. This CDR3 region has 14 residues. In germline, CDR1 is SGHTA, CDR2 FQGNSA. Full variable domain (outside the CDR3, taken from reference TRBV7-2 and TRBJ1-2): GAGVSQSPSNKVTEKGKDVELRCDPISGHTALYWYRQSLGQGLEFLIYFQGNSAPDKSGLPSDRFSAERTGGSVSTLTIQRTQQEDSAVYLCASSLRWGRHGYTFGSGTRLTVV.

This clonotype was seen repeatedly, ten times or more. The DNA for the CDR3 is TGCAGCGTTGGGAACCCGGGACAGGGGACCTACAATGAGCAGTTCTTC. Its protein product is CSVGNPGQGTYNEQFF. The gene calls are TRBV29-1 and TRBJ2-1; 10 nucleotides line up with TRBD1. The V and J ends lost 4 bases and 2 bases, in that order; junction bases with no gene match: 8. Germline V gene data show CDR1 as SQVTM and CDR2 as ANQGSEA. The CDR3 length is 16 residues.

Only a few counts were recorded for this clonotype. The chain has TRBV12-3 or TRBV12-4 and TRBJ1-4; 8 nucleotides agree with TRBD1. There are 16 residues in the CDR3. With V trimmed by 0 bases and J by 10 bases, 10 bases remained unmatched. This chain's CDR3 is CASSLALGGTGRKLFF. CDR3 in DNA: TGTGCCAGCAGTTTAGCGCTGGGCGGGACAGGTCGAAAACTGTTTTTT.

This clonotype was recorded at least ten times. This chain joins TRBV5-1 and TRBJ1-1; D remains ambiguous. V was shortened by 0 bases and J by 0 bases, with 3 bases between the two germline ends. CDR1 and CDR2 from the germline V gene are SGHRS and YFSETQ. The CDR3 length is 13 residues. The CDR3 reads CASSLDVNTEAFF. CDR3 nucleotide sequence: TGCGCCAGCAGCTTGGATGTGAACACTGAAGCTTTCTTT.

The sample holds a few counts of this clonotype. The rearrangement uses TRBV15 and TRBJ2-5; D is uncertain. Trimming pared 5 bases from V and 4 bases from J, leaving 11 bases between. The CDR3 totals 13 residues. CDR1 and CDR2 from the germline V gene are LNHNV and YYDKDF (reference sequence). The CDR3 here is CATSSPDRETQYF. The CDR3 DNA follows: TGTGCCACCAGCTCTCCAGATCGAGAGACCCAGTACTTC.

This chain links TRBV24-1 with TRBJ1-2, with D possibly being TRBD1 (6 bases). There are 17 residues in the CDR3. Trimming removed 9 bases at V and 2 bases at J, with 24 bases between. The germline gives CDR1 KGHDR, CDR2 SFDVKD. The CDR3 sequence: CATSEKGGQRKNYGYTF. DNA of the CDR3: TGTGCCACCTCAGAAAAAGGCGGACAGAGAAAAAACTATGGCTACACCTTC.

The sample holds a few counts of this clonotype. CDR3 protein: CASGRGLQETQYF. Written as DNA, the CDR3 is TGCGCCAGCGGGCGGGGACTCCAAGAGACCCAGTACTTC. The V and J genes are TRBV5-1 and TRBJ2-5; perhaps TRBD2 as D (6 bases). V lost 7 bases, J lost 1 base, and 11 bases lay in between. The CDR3 consists of 13 residues. Germline V gene data show CDR1 as SGHRS and CDR2 as YFSETQ.

This clonotype was detected only a few times. The V call is TRBV6-1, the J call TRBJ1-1, with 9 bases lining up with TRBD1. Trimming at V came to 8 bases and at J to 1 base, leaving 5 bases not matched to a gene. This CDR3 spans 14 amino acids. Per the germline V gene, CDR1 is MNHNS and CDR2 is SASEGT. The CDR3: CASAPGQGNTEAFF. In DNA form, the CDR3 reads TGTGCCAGCGCACCGGGACAGGGGAACACTGAAGCTTTCTTT.

A few counts support this clonotype. The V gene is TRBV30, the J gene TRBJ2-3; D call uncertain. Germline V gene lookup returns CDR1 GTSNPN and CDR2 SVGIG (reference sequence). Trimming took 2 bases from V and 7 from J, leaving 10 bases between them. CDR3 length equals 12 residues. Here the CDR3 DNA reads TGTGCCTGGAGTCAGTTGGTAAATACGCAGTATTTT. This translates into CAWSQLVNTQYF.

This sequence joins TRBV7-9 and TRBJ1-4; 8 bases line up with TRBD1. The V gene's germline CDR1 is SEHNR and CDR2 FQNEAQ (reference sequence). The CDR3 sequence is 15 residues long. V lost 5 bases and J lost 6; bases outside the gene matches: 8. The CDR3 region is CASSPPRGQDEKLFF. The CDR3 nucleotides are TGTGCCAGCAGCCCTCCCAGGGGGCAGGATGAAAAACTGTTTTTT. The full variable domain, completed using reference TRBV7-9 and TRBJ1-4, is DTGVSQNPRHKITKRGQNVTFRCDPISEHNRLYWYRQTLGQGPEFLTYFQNEAQLEKSRLLSDRFSAERPKGSFSTLEIQRTEQGDSAMYLCASSPPRGQDEKLFFGSGTQLSVL.

The CDR3 DNA reads TGTGCCAGCAGTTTAAATGGGTTTAATGAAAAACTGTTTTTT. This gives the protein CASSLNGFNEKLFF. The chain joins TRBV12-3 or TRBV12-4 to TRBJ1-4; D remains unclear. The CDR3 totals 14 residues. V was clipped by 2 bases and J by 4 bases, with 8 bases between them.

This clonotype was detected a few times. The gene calls are TRBV4-3 and TRBJ2-7, with D unclear. The CDR3 has 14 residues. V gave up 0 bases and J gave up 4 bases, with 10 bases separating them. Germline V CDR1 and CDR2: LGHNA, YSLEER. CDR3: CASSQEPTEYEQYF. The CDR3 DNA reads as TGCGCCAGCAGCCAAGAGCCCACGGAGTACGAGCAGTACTTC.

The chain joins TRBV25-1 to TRBJ1-5; TRBD1 aligns across 8 bases. The CDR3 loop spans 16 amino acids. Germline CDR1 is MGHDK and CDR2 is SYGVNS. After removal of 4 bases from V and 2 bases from J, the junction contained 7 bases not matched to a gene. CDR3 nucleotide sequence: TGTGCCAGCAGTGCCCCCGGGACAGGCCGCAATCAGCCCCAGCATTTT. Encoded protein: CASSAPGTGRNQPQHF.

The chain couples TRBV29-1 to TRBJ1-1, with 7 positions matching TRBD1. The germline CDR1 and CDR2 sequences are SQVTM and ANQGSEA. This CDR3 contains 12 residues. V was clipped by 8 bases and J by 3 bases; unmatched bases: 6. The CDR3 bases are TGCAGCATAAACGACAGGGACACTGAAGCTTTCTTT. Translation: CSINDRDTEAFF.

The CDR3 sequence: CASSPRREEYSYNEQFF. The DNA of the CDR3 is TGTGCCAGCTCACCACGCAGGGAGGAATACTCCTACAATGAGCAGTTCTTC. The V and J genes are TRBV18 and TRBJ2-1; D may be TRBD2 (6 bases). V was cut by 1 base and J by 0 bases, with 13 bases left in between. This CDR3 is built from 17 residues. CDR1 and CDR2 from the germline V gene are KGHSH and LQKENI.

The chain uses TRBV5-6 and TRBJ2-7; D gene ambiguous. The germline V and J ends were trimmed by 2 bases and 3 bases, with 3 bases remaining between them. Germline CDR1 reads SGHDT; CDR2 reads YYEEEE. This CDR3 contains 11 residues. The CDR3 DNA follows: TGTGCCAGCAGCTTTGTCTACGAGCAGTACTTC. Amino acid sequence: CASSFVYEQYF.

The chain links TRBV5-1 to TRBJ2-3; 8 bases are shared with TRBD2. Germline V gene data show CDR1 as SGHRS and CDR2 as YFSETQ. V lost 1 base to trimming and J lost 5 bases; unmatched junction nucleotides: 6. CDR3 length: 15 residues. In nucleotides, the CDR3 is TGCGCCAGCAGCTTGTACTCGGGGGGGGAAGATACGCAGTATTTT. Translating gives CASSLYSGGEDTQYF.

This clonotype was counted between two and nine times. The chain links TRBV7-3 to TRBJ1-6; the D is unclear. Germline lookup yields CDR1 SGHTA and CDR2 FQGTGA. CDR3 length equals 14 residues. Trimming removed 1 base at V and 6 bases at J, with 7 bases between. Written as DNA, the CDR3 is TGTGCCAGCAGCTTAAACCGTTTTAATTCACCCCTCCACTTT. Translating gives CASSLNRFNSPLHF.